This T cell receptor beta chain was observed in a study of T-cell reconstitution after alpha-beta-depleted transplantation in children. The CDR3 runs to 16 residues. Unmatched junction bases numbered 6, after V lost 1 base and J lost 5 bases. CDR1 SGHTA and CDR2 FQGNSA come from the germline V gene. General study findings and limits: Where some patients showed high TCRbeta diversity at day 60, it came from recipient T cells and thymic progenitors that had survived. T cells produced anew were the main source of T-cell counts and diversity one year after transplant.

TCRbeta library construction was performed incorporating unique molecular identifiers. MiXCR was run by TCRdb on the PCR reads, yielding one entry per CDR3 protein. The table shows roughly 500,000 distinct CDR3 sequences, with 10% to 13% occurring only once. This clonotype was picked up many times. The antigen remains unidentified. This material consisted of PBMCs, taken before TCRalphabeta/CD19-depleted stem cell transplant. This TCR was sampled from a child aged 2 to 9 with inherited bone marrow failure, due to receive a stem cell transplant. The chain uses TRBV7-2 and TRBJ2-2, with 8 positions matching TRBD2. The CDR3 region has the DNA TGTGCCAGCAGCTTAGATTCTAGCGGGCAGACCGGGGAGCTGTTTTTT. Translated: CASSLDSSGQTGELFF.